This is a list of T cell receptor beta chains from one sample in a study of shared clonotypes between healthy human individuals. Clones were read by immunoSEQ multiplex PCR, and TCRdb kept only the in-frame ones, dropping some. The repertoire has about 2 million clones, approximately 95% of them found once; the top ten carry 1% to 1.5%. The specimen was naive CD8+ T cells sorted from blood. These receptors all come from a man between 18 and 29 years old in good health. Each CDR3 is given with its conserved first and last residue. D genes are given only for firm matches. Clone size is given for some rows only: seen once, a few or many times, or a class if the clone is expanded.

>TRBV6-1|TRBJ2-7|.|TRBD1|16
TGTGCCAGCAGTGAACAGGACAGGGGGCTGGTTTACGAGCAGTACTTC
CASSEQDRGLVYEQYF
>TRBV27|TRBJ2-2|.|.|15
TGTGCCAGCAGTTTTGGGGGTGGAGGGACCGGGGAGCTGTTTTTT
CASSFGGGGTGELFF
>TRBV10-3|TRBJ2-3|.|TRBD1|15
TGTGCCATCAGTGTTGACCAGGGGGCCACAGATACGCAGTATTTT
CAISVDQGATDTQYF
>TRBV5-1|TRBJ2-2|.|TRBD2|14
TGCGCCAGCAGCCTAGGACTAGAGGCCGGGGAGCTGTTTTTT
CASSLGLEAGELFF
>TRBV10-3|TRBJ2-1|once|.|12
TGTGCCATCAGTTGGGAAACGAATGAGCAGTTCTTC
CAISWETNEQFF
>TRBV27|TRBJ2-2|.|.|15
TGTGCCAGCAGTTTATTCCCAGCGAACACCGGGGAGCTGTTTTTT
CASSLFPANTGELFF
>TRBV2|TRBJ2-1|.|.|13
TGTGCCAGCAGTGAATTCCTGCTAAGCGAGCAGTTCTTC
CASSEFLLSEQFF
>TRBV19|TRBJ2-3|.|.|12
TGTGCCACAGCGGAGGCGGGGGATACGCAGTATTTT
CATAEAGDTQYF
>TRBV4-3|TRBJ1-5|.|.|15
TGCGCCAGCAGCCAAGAGGCTGGGGCTATCCGGCCCCAGCATTTT
CASSQEAGAIRPQHF
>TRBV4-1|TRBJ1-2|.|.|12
TGCGCCAGCTCGGGGACGGGTTATGGCTACACCTTC
CASSGTGYGYTF
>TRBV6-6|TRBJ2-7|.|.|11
TGTGCCAGCAGCCCCGAAAACGAGCAGTACTTC
CASSPENEQYF
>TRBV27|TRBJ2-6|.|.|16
TGTGCCAGCAGTATCTCCCCGGGGTCTGGGGCCAACGTCCTGACTTTC
CASSISPGSGANVLTF
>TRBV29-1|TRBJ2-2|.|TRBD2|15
TGCAGCGGAGCGGTGGCGGGGGGCCAGGACGGGGAGCTGTTTTTT
CSGAVAGGQDGELFF
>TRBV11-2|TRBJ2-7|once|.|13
TGTGCCAGCGCTAAACGGGGACATGACGAGCAGTACTTC
CASAKRGHDEQYF
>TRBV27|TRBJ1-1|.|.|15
TGTGCCAGCAGTTTATTGGGGGGTATGAACACTGAAGCTTTCTTT
CASSLLGGMNTEAFF
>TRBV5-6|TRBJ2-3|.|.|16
TGTGCCAGCAGCTCCCTTTGGGGGAGGAGGACAGATACGCAGTATTTT
CASSSLWGRRTDTQYF
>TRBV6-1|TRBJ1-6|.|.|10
TGTGCCAGCTCTACGCCACCCCATCACTTT
CASSTPPHHF
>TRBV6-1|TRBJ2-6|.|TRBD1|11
TGTGCCAGCAGTGAGACAGGGGTGGAGGCTTTC
CASSETGVEAF
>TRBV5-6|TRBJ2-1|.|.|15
TGTGCCAGCAGCTGGAGGGGGAACGGTTACAATGAGCAGTTCTTC
CASSWRGNGYNEQFF